This T cell receptor beta chain was sequenced for a study of Graves' ophthalmopathy and Graves' hyperthyroidism. Moderate-to-severe activity, CAS at least 3, NOSPECS at least 4 and duration under 3 months characterized donors with ophthalmopathy. A diagnosis was made from clinical symptoms together with serum thyroxine, TRAb, thyroid ultrasound and orbital computed tomography. Amplified TCR beta CDR3 regions were obtained using RNA transcripts as template. HTBI primers were employed in first-round RT-PCR, then a second-round multiplex PCR followed. TCRdb re-derived calls from the multiplex PCR reads in MiXCR, one entry per CDR3 protein. The repertoire has fewer than 350,000 distinct CDR3 sequences, 15% to 20% of them found once; the top ten carry approximately 13%. The CDR3 sequence is 14 residues long. Trimming removed 7 bases from V and 1 base from J, with 11 bases in between. Germline CDR1 and CDR2: MNHEY and SVGEGT.

General study results and limits: Most expanded thyroid clonotypes above 0.001 frequency also appeared in blood.

This clonotype was recorded at least ten times. Its specificity is not known. The sequence was obtained from an adult man with Graves' ophthalmopathy. The material sequenced was peripheral blood. The chain employs TRBV6-2 or TRBV6-3 and TRBJ1-5; D might be TRBD1 (5 bases). The CDR3 sequence: CASIGTISNQPQHF. Here the CDR3 DNA reads TGTGCCAGCATCGGGACTATCAGCAATCAGCCCCAGCATTTT.